One sample yielded the 15 T cell receptor beta chains listed below, sequenced in a study of cytomegalovirus exposure and HLA in healthy donors. The PCR was carried out with 60 Vbeta primers and 13 Jbeta primers. TCRdb keeps only in-frame clones here, not all; method: immunoSEQ multiplex PCR. The table lists over 100,000 clones, 70% to 80% of them singletons. Sequencing was carried out using PBMCs. These receptors all stem from a human donor in good health.

The chain joins TRBV29-1 to TRBJ2-5; 9 bases map to TRBD1. The CDR3 is 15 residues long. Germline loops: CDR1 SQVTM, CDR2 ANQGSEA. J lost 4 bases, V lost 0 bases, and 6 bases had no gene match. CDR3 coding DNA: TGCAGCGTTGAAGATCCGAACAGGGGGCGAGAGACCCAGTACTTC. Amino acids: CSVEDPNRGRETQYF.

The rearrangement joins TRBV28 to TRBJ1-4, with TRBD1 as a possible D gene (6 bases). V was cut by 6 bases and J by 5 bases, with 16 bases left in between. The CDR3 is 15 residues long. Germline V lookup: CDR1 MDHEN, CDR2 SYDVKM. The DNA of the CDR3 is TGTGCCAGCAGAACCGGGGGGGGCGGGAATGAAAAACTGTTTTTT. Translating gives CASRTGGGGNEKLFF.

This clone occurred a few times. This chain uses TRBV28 with TRBJ1-1; D perhaps matches TRBD1 (5 bases). The germline V and J ends were trimmed by 11 bases and 8 bases, with 18 bases remaining between them. CDR1 and CDR2 from the germline V gene are MDHEN and SYDVKM. This CDR3 has 12 residues. The CDR3 bases are TGTGCCTTAGGGAGGGGAAGAAGAGAAGCTTTCTTT. This gives the protein CALGRGRREAFF.

The rearrangement links TRBV30 to TRBJ1-1; D is uncertain. Germline V gene data show CDR1 as GTSNPN and CDR2 as SVGIG (reference sequence). V was trimmed by 1 base and J by 0 bases, leaving 6 bases between them. This CDR3 has 13 residues. The CDR3 loop is CAWSADLNTEAFF. CDR3 DNA sequence: TGTGCCTGGAGTGCAGACTTGAACACTGAAGCTTTCTTT. Full variable domain (remainder filled in from reference TRBV30 and TRBJ1-1): SQTIHQWPATLVQPVGSPLSLECTVEGTSNPNLYWYRQAAGRGLQLLFYSVGIGQISSEVPQNLSASRPQDRQFILSSKKLLLSDSGFYLCAWSADLNTEAFFGQGTRLTVV.

The genes are TRBV15 and TRBJ1-5; D may be TRBD1 (6 bases). Trimming cost V 0 bases and J 1 base, with 13 bases left between them. The germline gives CDR1 LNHNV, CDR2 YYDKDF (reference sequence). CDR3 size: 17 residues. CDR3 amino acids: CATSRERSRGSNQPQHF. DNA of the CDR3: TGTGCCACCAGCAGAGAAAGAAGCAGGGGAAGCAATCAGCCCCAGCATTTT.

Note on this clone: In the same sample, other DNA sequences code for this CDR3. The CDR3 is CASSQVGGGGGTDTQYF. As DNA, the CDR3 is TGCGCCAGCAGCCAAGTTGGAGGTGGGGGGGGCACAGATACGCAGTATTTT. The chain recombines TRBV4-3 with TRBJ2-3; TRBD2 matches 7 bases. J was trimmed by 1 base and V by 1 base; bases with no gene match: 8. The CDR3 runs to 17 residues. Germline CDR1 LGHNA, CDR2 YSLEER.

The V call is TRBV4-2, the J call TRBJ1-2; possible D gene TRBD1, 5 bases. V was shortened by 0 bases and J by 6 bases, with 14 bases between the two germline ends. From germline, CDR1 is LGHNA and CDR2 YNFKEQ. The CDR3 has 15 residues. The CDR3 coding sequence is TGTGCCAGCAGCCAAGACCCTTGGGGCGGCGATGGCTACACCTTC. Its protein product is CASSQDPWGGDGYTF.

The chain has TRBV5-1 and TRBJ2-1; 12 bases are shared with TRBD2. The CDR3 loop spans 15 amino acids. V shed 1 base and J 4 bases; nucleotides not matched to a gene: 0. Germline CDR1 and CDR2: SGHRS and YFSETQ. CDR3 region: CASSLLAGGYNEQFF. The DNA for the CDR3 is TGCGCCAGCAGCTTGCTAGCGGGAGGGTACAATGAGCAGTTCTTC.

This clone is a singleton in its sample. The V and J genes are TRBV5-8 and TRBJ2-1; D is perhaps TRBD2 (8 bases). CDR3 length equals 19 residues. Trimming shortened V by 0 bases and J by 1 base, and 20 bases separated the two germline ends. CDR1 is SGHTS and CDR2 is YDEGEE in the germline V gene. The CDR3 sequence: CASSLGRGAPSGSYNEQFF. CDR3 in DNA: TGTGCCAGCAGCTTGGGCAGGGGGGCGCCTAGCGGGTCCTACAATGAGCAGTTCTTC.

The genes are TRBV11-2 and TRBJ2-2, with a weak D call TRBD1 (5 bases). Germline V CDR1 and CDR2: SGHAT, FQNNGV. There are 14 residues in the CDR3. Trimming left V 5 bases short and J 6 bases short, with 13 bases between. For the CDR3, the DNA is TGTGCCAGCAGCGGTAACAGGATGCCCGGGGAGCTGTTTTTT. Protein product: CASSGNRMPGELFF.

V gene TRBV10-3 combines with J gene TRBJ1-2, with a weak D call TRBD1 (6 bases). Germline CDR1 is ENHRY and CDR2 is SYGVKD. This CDR3 has 15 residues. Trimming shortened V by 6 bases and J by 2 bases, and 16 bases separated the two germline ends. This chain's CDR3 is CAIRSSGGFNYGYTF. The CDR3 nucleotides are TGTGCCATCAGGTCAAGTGGGGGCTTCAACTATGGCTACACCTTC.

The chain couples TRBV4-2 to TRBJ1-2, with D possibly matching TRBD1 (5 bases). This CDR3 is 16 amino acids long. V gave up 0 bases and J gave up 1 base, with 12 bases separating them. The germline CDR1 and CDR2 sequences are LGHNA and YNFKEQ. CDR3 residues: CASSQDAQGLNYGYTF. The CDR3, as DNA: TGTGCCAGCAGCCAAGATGCCCAGGGACTTAACTATGGCTACACCTTC.

This chain connects TRBV27 to TRBJ1-2, with D unclear. The CDR3 is made up of 13 amino acids. V dropped 3 bases and J dropped 3 bases, with 8 bases sitting between them. Germline V CDR1 and CDR2: MNHEY, SMNVEV (reference sequence). The CDR3 is CASSFWADYGYTF. In DNA, the CDR3 is TGTGCCAGCAGTTTTTGGGCAGACTATGGCTACACCTTC.

The CDR3 region has the DNA TGTGCCAGCGCTCCGGGACTAGCGGGAGTAAGTTTTGGCGAGCAGTACTTC. The encoded protein is CASAPGLAGVSFGEQYF. This chain joins TRBV28 and TRBJ2-7; TRBD2 aligns across 14 bases. With V trimmed by 8 bases and J by 6 bases, 15 bases remained unmatched. Germline V gives CDR1 MDHEN, CDR2 SYDVKM. The CDR3 is made up of 17 amino acids.

J is TRBJ1-6 and V is TRBV25-1; D is unclear. The CDR3 loop spans 17 amino acids. Germline loops: CDR1 MGHDK, CDR2 SYGVNS. Deletions cut 3 bases from V and 1 base from J, with 13 bases between. The CDR3 protein is CASSDRRRGSYNSPLHF. The DNA for the CDR3 is TGTGCCAGCAGTGACCGGAGGAGAGGTTCCTATAATTCACCCCTCCACTTT.